There are a few counts of the clone carrying this TCR beta chain. V dropped 5 bases and J dropped 2; count of bases not matched to a gene: 3. The CDR3 is made up of 15 amino acids. CDR1 SEHNR and CDR2 FQNEAQ come from the germline V gene (reference sequence). This specimen belongs to a study of blood T cell repertoires in COVID-19. Study background: Samples of COVID-19 (acute and convalescent) were obtained from the United States, Italy and Spain. The cDNA or gDNA used as material had been derived from T cells, B-cell-depleted T cells, or PBMCs.

Authors' analysis steps: The assay estimated nucleated cells by amplifying reference gene primers. Clones were sequenced by immunoSEQ multiplex PCR, and TCRdb holds only the in-frame ones, with some missing. From that table come the V and J calls and clone size; the DNA was used to work out D and trimming. Of 120,000 to 150,000 clones listed, 84% are singletons. Input material: peripheral blood. The clonotype originates from a human donor in a cohort sampled during active COVID-19. The chain is built from TRBV7-9 and TRBJ2-6, with 7 bases aligning to TRBD1. This CDR3 reads CASSQDRAGANVLTF. DNA for the CDR3: TGTGCCAGCAGCCAAGACAGGGCTGGGGCCAACGTCCTGACTTTC.